The 27 T cell receptor beta chains below come from one sample, sequenced in a study of cytomegalovirus exposure and HLA in healthy donors. Repertoires were generated with immunoSEQ multiplex PCR, while TCRdb's copy carries only in-frame clones and drops some. Of a few hundred thousand clones in the sample, approximately 83% were seen once. The sample taken for sequencing was PBMCs. The receptors originated from a woman in her late teens or twenties in good health and CMV-seronegative.

The chain combines TRBV4-2 with TRBJ2-3, with TRBD2 as a possible D gene (5 bases). The CDR3 is 13 amino acids. V shed 1 base and J shed 10 bases, with 12 bases lying between them. Germline values: CDR1 LGHNA, CDR2 YNFKEQ. The CDR3 protein is CASSQGSGKAQYF. In DNA, the CDR3 is TGTGCCAGCAGCCAAGGATCCGGGAAAGCGCAGTATTTT.

The chain links TRBV4-2 to TRBJ2-7; no firm D call. CDR1 and CDR2 (germline): LGHNA, YNFKEQ. V was clipped by 1 base and J by 3 bases, with 13 bases between them. The CDR3 loop spans 15 amino acids. The CDR3 DNA reads TGTGCCAGCAGCCAAGGTACGGTGGGCTACTACGAGCAGTACTTC. Its translation: CASSQGTVGYYEQYF.

V gene TRBV9 combines with J gene TRBJ2-7; 8 bases map to TRBD1. There are 17 residues in the CDR3. From germline, CDR1 is SGDLS and CDR2 YYNGEE. V was clipped by 1 base and J by 2 bases; unmatched bases: 11. The CDR3: CASSVTPTGDTTYEQYF. The CDR3 DNA reads TGTGCCAGCAGCGTAACCCCGACAGGGGACACGACCTACGAGCAGTACTTC. Filled out from reference TRBV9 and TRBJ2-7, the complete variable domain reads DSGVTQTPKHLITATGQRVTLRCSPRSGDLSVYWYQQSLDQGLQFLIQYYNGEERAKGNILERFSAQQFPDLHSELNLSSLELGDSALYFCASSVTPTGDTTYEQYFGPGTRLTVT.

The sample holds many counts of this clone. The chain joins TRBV5-8 to TRBJ2-7; 7 bases map to TRBD1. J was trimmed by 2 bases and V by 2 bases; bases with no gene match: 4. Germline V gene data show CDR1 as SGHTS and CDR2 as YDEGEE. CDR3 length: 14 amino acids. In DNA form, the CDR3 reads TGTGCCAGCAGCTTTTCAGGGGGTCCCTACGAGCAGTACTTC. This sequence encodes CASSFSGGPYEQYF.

This clone was seen once. The gene calls are TRBV6-5 and TRBJ2-7; 10 bases agree with TRBD1. Per the germline V gene, CDR1 is MNHEY and CDR2 is SVGAGI. This CDR3 has 16 residues. Trimming removed 0 bases from V and 4 bases from J; junction bases left unmatched: 6. The CDR3 nucleotides read TGTGCCAGCAGTTACTCGAGGACAGGGGGTAGTTACGAGCAGTACTTC. It translates to CASSYSRTGGSYEQYF.

This clone was seen more than once but under ten times. The gene calls are TRBV19 and TRBJ2-7, with 8 bases matching TRBD1. Germline V gene lookup returns CDR1 LNHDA and CDR2 SQIVND (reference sequence). The CDR3 extends over 13 amino acids. V gave up 10 bases and J gave up 7 bases; unmatched junction bases: 12. For the CDR3, the DNA is TGTGCCACCCGGGCAGGGGGCGCGGGGGAGCAGTACTTC. This translates into CATRAGGAGEQYF.

The V gene is TRBV6-4, the J gene TRBJ2-2, with D perhaps TRBD2 (6 bases). The CDR3 consists of 14 residues. V lost 4 bases to trimming and J lost 5 bases, with 11 bases between them. Germline-derived CDR1 and CDR2 are MRHNA and SNTAGT. CDR3 sequence: CASSVREYTGELFF. The CDR3 DNA is TGTGCCAGCAGTGTTCGGGAGTATACCGGGGAGCTGTTTTTT.

The chain combines TRBV19 with TRBJ1-2, with 8 bases lining up with TRBD1. V lost 2 bases and J lost 8; bases outside the gene matches: 10. Per germline, CDR1 LNHDA and CDR2 SQIVND (reference sequence). The CDR3 is 15 amino acids. The CDR3 here is CASSITEGQVDGYTF. Here the CDR3 DNA reads TGTGCCAGTAGTATAACCGAGGGACAGGTTGACGGCTACACCTTC.

This clone occurred a few times. The chain employs TRBV9 and TRBJ2-7, with D maybe TRBD2 (6 bases). Looked up from germline, CDR1 is SGDLS and CDR2 is YYNGEE. The V gene lost 2 bases and the J gene lost 3 bases, with 9 bases spanning the gap. The CDR3 has 13 amino acids. The chain's CDR3 is CASSVSGVYEQYF. Here the CDR3 DNA reads TGTGCCAGCAGCGTGTCGGGGGTCTACGAGCAGTACTTC.

The chain has TRBV5-1 and TRBJ2-7, with 9 bases lining up with TRBD2. The V gene end was trimmed by 3 bases and the J gene end by 4 bases; junction bases not matched to a gene: 5. The CDR3 extends over 14 amino acids. CDR1 SGHRS and CDR2 YFSETQ come from the germline V gene. The CDR3 loop is CASSSERGAYEQYF. CDR3 DNA sequence: TGCGCCAGCAGCTCGGAGCGGGGGGCGTACGAGCAGTACTTC.

Details on this clone: The sample holds other DNA sequences that translate to the same CDR3. The chain couples TRBV5-1 to TRBJ1-5, with TRBD1 matching 8 bases. CDR3 size: 15 residues. V was pared by 0 bases and J by 6 bases, with 5 bases of the junction left unmatched. Germline V gives CDR1 SGHRS, CDR2 YFSETQ. The CDR3 coding sequence is TGCGCCAGCAGCTTGGGTACAGGGGGAGGTCAGCCCCAGCATTTT. Translating gives CASSLGTGGGQPQHF.

This clone was observed a handful of times. The chain has TRBV5-1 and TRBJ1-1; possible D gene TRBD1, 6 bases. V lost 0 bases to trimming and J lost 1 base, with 13 bases between them. The CDR3 contains 16 residues. Germline V lookup: CDR1 SGHRS, CDR2 YFSETQ. CDR3 sequence: CASSLVAGGRNTEAFF. The CDR3 coding sequence is TGCGCCAGCAGCTTGGTTGCGGGGGGCAGGAACACTGAAGCTTTCTTT. Filled out from reference TRBV5-1 and TRBJ1-1, the complete variable domain reads KAGVTQTPRYLIKTRGQQVTLSCSPISGHRSVSWYQQTPGQGLQFLFEYFSETQRNKGNFPGRFSGRQFSNSRSEMNVSTLELGDSALYLCASSLVAGGRNTEAFFGQGTRLTVV.

V gene TRBV7-2 combines with J gene TRBJ1-1; 9 bases line up with TRBD1. CDR3 length: 16 residues. V lost 3 bases, J lost 5 bases, and 10 bases stayed unmatched. Per the germline V gene, CDR1 is SGHTA and CDR2 is FQGNSA. CDR3 region: CASSFPTGGTETEAFF. CDR3 nucleotide sequence: TGTGCCAGCAGCTTTCCGACAGGGGGTACGGAAACTGAAGCTTTCTTT.

J is TRBJ2-7 and V is TRBV7-6, with TRBD2 matching 15 bases. The CDR3 loop spans 17 amino acids. Trimming removed 6 bases from V and 5 bases from J; junction bases left unmatched: 11. Germline V gene lookup returns CDR1 SGHVS and CDR2 FNYEAQ. Here the CDR3 reads CASSLGLAGGSGDEQYF. The CDR3 region has the DNA TGTGCCAGCAGTTTGGGACTAGCGGGGGGCTCAGGGGACGAGCAGTACTTC.

The chain couples TRBV27 to TRBJ2-3, with 14 bases lining up with TRBD2. The CDR3 runs to 17 residues. V shed 3 bases and J 6 bases; nucleotides not matched to a gene: 8. Germline V gene lookup returns CDR1 MNHEY and CDR2 SMNVEV (reference sequence). The CDR3 loop is CASSFGLAGGQYDTQYF. The CDR3, as DNA: TGTGCCAGCAGTTTCGGACTAGCGGGAGGTCAATATGATACGCAGTATTTT.

The CDR3 protein is CASSVGRERGELFF. CDR3 in DNA: TGTGCCAGCAGCGTAGGGAGAGAACGCGGGGAGCTGTTTTTT. This chain uses TRBV9 with TRBJ2-2, with unresolved D. Trimming cost V 0 bases and J 7 bases, with 10 bases left between them. The germline V gene encodes CDR1 SGDLS and CDR2 YYNGEE. This CDR3 has 14 residues.

V is TRBV2 and J is TRBJ1-1; no clear D. Trimming took 9 bases from V and 4 from J, leaving 15 bases between them. The CDR3 contains 13 residues. The V gene's germline CDR1 is SNHLY and CDR2 FYNNEI. CDR3 DNA: TGTGCCAGTCGATCGGGTGACGGCACTGAAGCTTTCTTT. Translated: CASRSGDGTEAFF. The full variable domain, completed using reference TRBV2 and TRBJ1-1, is EPEVTQTPSHQVTQMGQEVILRCVPISNHLYFYWYRQILGQKVEFLVSFYNNEISEKSEIFDDQFSVERPDGSNFTLKIRSTKLEDSAMYFCASRSGDGTEAFFGQGTRLTVV.

V is TRBV27 and J is TRBJ2-3, with 8 bases aligning to TRBD2. The CDR3 extends over 18 amino acids. V lost 5 bases, J lost 0 bases, and 13 bases stayed unmatched. The germline V gene has CDR1 MNHEY and CDR2 SMNVEV (reference sequence). Written as DNA, the CDR3 is TGTGCCAGCAGTACTAGCTACGGGAGGGCTACTAGCACAGATACGCAGTATTTT. This gives the protein CASSTSYGRATSTDTQYF.

The chain combines TRBV7-9 with TRBJ2-2; D ambiguous. V shed 5 bases and J shed 4 bases, with 8 bases lying between them. CDR1 is SEHNR and CDR2 is FQNEAQ in the germline V gene (reference sequence). The CDR3 is 13 amino acids. CDR3 sequence reads: CASSLTGTGELFF. The DNA of the CDR3 is TGTGCCAGCAGCCTAACGGGCACCGGGGAGCTGTTTTTT.

V gene TRBV7-3 combines with J gene TRBJ2-3; tentatively, D is TRBD2 (6 bases). This CDR3 has 15 amino acids. In germline, CDR1 is SGHTA, CDR2 FQGTGA. Trimming cost V 5 bases and J 3 bases, with 15 bases left between them. The CDR3 loop reads CASSPQWGRTDTQYF. CDR3 bases: TGTGCCAGCAGCCCTCAATGGGGGAGGACAGATACGCAGTATTTT.

The chain recombines TRBV9 with TRBJ1-4, with D possibly matching TRBD1 (6 bases). CDR3 length equals 18 residues. Trimming removed 3 bases at V and 5 bases at J, with 23 bases between. Germline V CDR1 and CDR2: SGDLS, YYNGEE. The CDR3 nucleotides are TGTGCCAGCAGCGGAGGCCCCGGGGAACAGGGTATCAATGAAAAACTGTTTTTT. Amino acids: CASSGGPGEQGINEKLFF.

J is TRBJ2-2 and V is TRBV9; 7 positions match TRBD2. The CDR3 loop spans 17 amino acids. CDR1 is SGDLS and CDR2 is YYNGEE in the germline V gene. V was pared by 0 bases and J by 6 bases, with 11 bases of the junction left unmatched. The CDR3 sequence: CASSVATLEGGAGELFF. The CDR3 nucleotides read TGTGCCAGCAGCGTAGCTACGTTGGAGGGAGGGGCCGGGGAGCTGTTTTTT.

This clone was counted once. The chain joins TRBV27 to TRBJ1-5; 7 nucleotides line up with TRBD1. Unmatched junction bases numbered 3, after V lost 5 bases and J lost 2 bases. The CDR3 spans 14 residues. The germline gives CDR1 MNHEY, CDR2 SMNVEV (reference sequence). In nucleotides, the CDR3 is TGTGCCAGCAGTCCTGACAGGGGCAATCAGCCCCAGCATTTT. Translated: CASSPDRGNQPQHF.

This rearrangement joins TRBV28 to TRBJ1-4; D possibly corresponds to TRBD1 (5 bases). Germline CDR1 and CDR2: MDHEN and SYDVKM. The CDR3 covers 15 residues. Trimming took 6 bases from V and 8 from J, leaving 19 bases between them. DNA of the CDR3: TGTGCCAGCAGCCTGGGGCCCCATGCAAGCGAAAAACTGTTTTTT. Translating it yields CASSLGPHASEKLFF.

The rearrangement joins TRBV6-1 to TRBJ1-2; TRBD1 matches 7 bases. The CDR3 contains 13 residues. V shed 4 bases, J shed 6 bases, and the junction held 5 bases outside the gene matches. Looked up from germline, CDR1 is MNHNS and CDR2 is SASEGT. The CDR3 bases are TGTGCCAGCAGTGTCACAGGGGTCGATGGCTACACCTTC. This translates into CASSVTGVDGYTF.

The gene calls are TRBV27 and TRBJ2-7; 7 bases map to TRBD1. This CDR3 has 16 residues. The junction had 10 bases not matched to a gene; V was cut back by 3 bases and J by 2 bases. Germline CDR1 is MNHEY and CDR2 is SMNVEV (reference sequence). This CDR3 reads CASSFGTEDYPYEQYF. The DNA for the CDR3 is TGTGCCAGCAGTTTCGGGACAGAAGACTACCCCTACGAGCAGTACTTC.

The chain joins TRBV19 to TRBJ2-7; 10 bases map to TRBD2. V was clipped by 2 bases and J by 3 bases; unmatched bases: 4. Germline CDR1 and CDR2: LNHDA and SQIVND (reference sequence). The CDR3 is 15 residues long. DNA for the CDR3: TGTGCCAGTAGTATAAAGGCTAGCGGGAGCTACGAGCAGTACTTC. Amino acid sequence: CASSIKASGSYEQYF.